Following are 30 T cell receptor beta chains from one sample sequenced in a study of OX40 agonist ivuxolimab in advanced cancers. Generated by immunoSEQ multiplex PCR, the TCRdb table keeps only in-frame clones and is missing some. Among 30,000 to 40,000 clones, around 80% were seen once, and the ten largest hold roughly 2.7%. Sequences were derived from CD4+ or CD8+ T cells sorted from blood, sampled in a trial of the OX40 agonist ivuxolimab. The source of these receptors is an adult with an advanced solid tumor such as melanoma, head and neck, liver or kidney cancer.

The rearrangement links TRBV19 to TRBJ2-7, with 8 nucleotides matching TRBD1. The CDR3 is made up of 15 amino acids. Trimming at V came to 5 bases and at J to 0 bases, leaving 6 bases not matched to a gene. Germline CDR1 and CDR2: LNHDA and SQIVND (reference sequence). The CDR3 region is CASSFRTGISYEQYF. CDR3 DNA sequence: TGTGCCAGTAGTTTTCGGACAGGGATCTCCTACGAGCAGTACTTC.

The rearrangement uses TRBV7-3 and TRBJ1-1; D ambiguous. The germline gives CDR1 SGHTA, CDR2 FQGTGA. The CDR3 totals 13 residues. Trimming stripped 2 bases from V and 9 bases from J, with 13 bases between. For the CDR3, the DNA is TGTGCCAGCAGCTTATCTTGGGGTGAGAAAGCTTTCTTT. Amino acid sequence: CASSLSWGEKAFF.

The chain joins TRBV11-2 to TRBJ2-7, with D hard to call. The CDR3 consists of 13 residues. CDR1 and CDR2 from the germline V gene are SGHAT and FQNNGV. Trimming cost V 0 bases and J 3 bases, with 6 bases left between them. In DNA form, the CDR3 reads TGTGCCAGCAGCTTAGAGGTGGGCTACGAGCAGTACTTC. It is translated as CASSLEVGYEQYF.

This clone was counted once. The J gene is TRBJ2-3, the V gene TRBV2; D might be TRBD1 (5 bases). This CDR3 is 13 amino acids long. Trimming stripped 8 bases from V and 5 bases from J, with 14 bases between. Germline CDR1 is SNHLY and CDR2 is FYNNEI. The CDR3 is CASPLRVGDTQYF. The CDR3 nucleotides are TGTGCCAGCCCCCTCAGGGTTGGAGATACGCAGTATTTT.

The V gene is TRBV18, the J gene TRBJ2-3, with a weak D call TRBD1 (5 bases). The CDR3 covers 14 residues. The germline V gene has CDR1 KGHSH and CDR2 LQKENI. Between the trimmed V and J ends, which lost 2 bases and 3 bases, there was a span of 9 bases. In nucleotides, the CDR3 is TGTGCCAGCTCACCAGAGACAGCAACAGATACGCAGTATTTT. Translating gives CASSPETATDTQYF. Variable domain in full (rest from reference TRBV18 and TRBJ2-3): NAGVMQNPRHLVRRRGQEARLRCSPMKGHSHVYWYRQLPEEGLKFMVYLQKENIIDESGMPKERFSAEFPKEGPSILRIQQVVRGDSAAYFCASSPETATDTQYFGPGTRLTVL.

This sequence joins TRBV10-3 and TRBJ2-1; weak D call: TRBD2 (6 bases). The V and J ends lost 6 bases and 0 bases respectively, with 12 bases between them. The germline V gene has CDR1 ENHRY and CDR2 SYGVKD. This CDR3 has 15 amino acids. The CDR3 DNA reads as TGTGCCATCAGGGCTAGCGTGGGCTCCTACAATGAGCAGTTCTTC. Translation: CAIRASVGSYNEQFF.

The genes are TRBV29-1 and TRBJ2-1; no definite D call. Germline V gene sequence: CDR1 SQVTM, CDR2 ANQGSEA. Trimming shortened V by 3 bases and J by 7 bases, and 22 bases separated the two germline ends. The CDR3 runs 16 residues. CDR3 nucleotides: TGCAGCGTTGACAATCCAACGGGTCCCAGCGAGAATGAGCAGTTCTTC. This gives the protein CSVDNPTGPSENEQFF.

The J gene is TRBJ2-2, the V gene TRBV7-2; no definite D call. CDR3 length: 14 residues. The V end was cut by 1 base, the J end by 3 bases, with 6 bases between. Germline lookup yields CDR1 SGHTA and CDR2 FQGNSA. The CDR3 DNA reads TGTGCCAGCAGCTTAGAACTTTACACCGGGGAGCTGTTTTTT. Residues: CASSLELYTGELFF.

The rearrangement links TRBV6-5 to TRBJ2-7; D is ambiguous. The V end was cut by 0 bases, the J end by 6 bases, with 12 bases between. The germline CDR1 and CDR2 sequences are MNHEY and SVGAGI. The CDR3 length is 14 residues. Written as DNA, the CDR3 is TGTGCCAGCAGTTACTCCCAGGTTCCCCTCGAGCAGTACTTC. This sequence encodes CASSYSQVPLEQYF.

The V and J genes are TRBV29-1 and TRBJ2-4; D gene unclear. V was cut by 6 bases and J by 9 bases, with 12 bases left in between. The germline gives CDR1 SQVTM, CDR2 ANQGSEA. This CDR3 region has 11 residues. CDR3 protein: CSVDSLSIQYF. DNA of the CDR3: TGCAGCGTGGATTCCCTGAGCATTCAGTACTTC.

In its sample, this clone was seen a few times. The rearrangement uses TRBV7-9 and TRBJ1-5; D is unclear. CDR3 length equals 16 residues. Germline V gene sequence: CDR1 SEHNR, CDR2 FQNEAQ (reference sequence). V gave up 5 bases and J gave up 0 bases, with 14 bases separating them. The CDR3 nucleotides read TGTGCCAGCAGCACTGGACGGGGAGGTAGCAATCAGCCCCAGCATTTT. Encoded protein: CASSTGRGGSNQPQHF.

The chain employs TRBV7-2 and TRBJ2-6, with a possible D match to TRBD1 (6 bases). Germline lookup yields CDR1 SGHTA and CDR2 FQGNSA. V lost 1 base, J lost 3 bases, and 16 bases lay in between. The CDR3 has 18 amino acids. The CDR3 DNA sequence: TGTGCCAGCAGCTTAGGAGCGCGTTGGGACAATGGGGCCAACGTCCTGACTTTC. It codes for CASSLGARWDNGANVLTF.

J is TRBJ1-1 and V is TRBV6-5, with 9 bases that match TRBD1. CDR1 and CDR2 from the germline V gene are MNHEY and SVGAGI. The V segment lost 6 bases and the J segment 9 bases; nucleotides outside the gene matches: 8. The CDR3 contains 13 residues. The CDR3 coding sequence is TGTGCCAGCAGCCGCCGGGACAGGGAGAAAGCTTTCTTT. It specifies CASSRRDREKAFF.

This clone was found once. The chain is built from TRBV30 and TRBJ1-1, with D possibly TRBD1 on 5 matching bases. The CDR3 spans 14 residues. V lost 3 bases and J 1 base, leaving 12 bases between the germline ends. Germline lookup yields CDR1 GTSNPN and CDR2 SVGIG (reference sequence). The CDR3 sequence is CAWSRGGGNTEAFF. CDR3 nucleotide sequence: TGTGCCTGGAGCCGGGGCGGTGGGAACACTGAAGCTTTCTTT. The full variable domain, rest sourced from reference TRBV30 and TRBJ1-1, is SQTIHQWPATLVQPVGSPLSLECTVEGTSNPNLYWYRQAAGRGLQLLFYSVGIGQISSEVPQNLSASRPQDRQFILSSKKLLLSDSGFYLCAWSRGGGNTEAFFGQGTRLTVV.

The chain couples TRBV15 to TRBJ1-1; D remains unclear. The CDR3 consists of 13 residues. Germline CDR1 reads LNHNV; CDR2 reads YYDKDF (reference sequence). V lost 0 bases, J lost 1 base, and 3 bases lay in between. The CDR3 loop is CATSREWNTEAFF. The DNA for the CDR3 is TGTGCCACCAGCAGAGAGTGGAACACTGAAGCTTTCTTT.

The rearrangement links TRBV27 to TRBJ2-7; 7 nucleotides align to TRBD1. V shed 5 bases, J shed 3 bases, and the junction held 10 bases outside the gene matches. The V gene's germline CDR1 is MNHEY and CDR2 SMNVEV (reference sequence). This CDR3 comprises 15 residues. The CDR3 coding sequence is TGTGCCAGCAGTCTTCTCCTCGGGGACAGCTACGAGCAGTACTTC. Amino acids: CASSLLLGDSYEQYF.

The table lists this clone with a count of one. This chain links TRBV4-1 with TRBJ2-7; 7 bases line up with TRBD1. The germline gives CDR1 MGHRA, CDR2 YSYEKL. This CDR3 region has 15 residues. Trimming cost V 0 bases and J 3 bases; bases outside gene matches: 5. This CDR3 reads CASSQDRQGFYEQYF. The DNA for the CDR3 is TGCGCCAGCAGCCAAGATCGACAGGGCTTCTACGAGCAGTACTTC.

The genes are TRBV6-6 and TRBJ2-1, with D perhaps TRBD1 (6 bases). V was shortened by 5 bases and J by 0 bases, with 14 bases between the two germline ends. Germline CDR1 MNHNY, CDR2 SVGAGI (reference sequence). CDR3 length: 16 residues. Written as DNA, the CDR3 is TGTGCCAGCAGTGGAATCGACAGGAGCTCCTACAATGAGCAGTTCTTC. Its protein is CASSGIDRSSYNEQFF.

This clone was seen only a few times. The genes are TRBV5-1 and TRBJ2-2; maybe TRBD2 (5 bases). The germline V gene has CDR1 SGHRS and CDR2 YFSETQ. Trimming stripped 2 bases from V and 6 bases from J, with 11 bases between. This CDR3 is built from 14 residues. In nucleotides, the CDR3 is TGCGCCAGCAGCTTAGTTGGGAGTTCCGGGGAGCTGTTTTTT. This sequence encodes CASSLVGSSGELFF.

The CDR3 spells CSGLTDTTDTQYF. The CDR3 DNA reads as TGCAGCGGTTTAACAGATACCACAGATACGCAGTATTTT. The chain employs TRBV29-1 and TRBJ2-3; D is uncertain. This CDR3 has 13 residues. Trimming pared 7 bases from V and 2 bases from J, leaving 13 bases between. Germline V gene data show CDR1 as SQVTM and CDR2 as ANQGSEA.

The V call is TRBV5-4, the J call TRBJ2-7, with 9 positions matching TRBD2. Unmatched junction bases numbered 8, after V lost 0 bases and J lost 4 bases. Germline lookup yields CDR1 SGHNT and CDR2 YYREEE (reference sequence). This CDR3 has 16 amino acids. In DNA form, the CDR3 reads TGTGCCAGCAGCTTGGCCGTGGCGGGGGGGACTTACGAGCAGTACTTC. Protein: CASSLAVAGGTYEQYF. Variable domain in full (rest from reference TRBV5-4 and TRBJ2-7): ETGVTQSPTHLIKTRGQQVTLRCSSQSGHNTVSWYQQALGQGPQFIFQYYREEENGRGNFPPRFSGLQFPNYSSELNVNALELDDSALYLCASSLAVAGGTYEQYFGPGTRLTVT.

This clone was seen only a few times. The rearrangement uses TRBV18 and TRBJ2-5, with TRBD2 matching over 8 bases. V was pared by 5 bases and J by 5 bases, with 13 bases of the junction left unmatched. The germline V gene has CDR1 KGHSH and CDR2 LQKENI. This CDR3 has 16 amino acids. The CDR3 protein is CASSTGGAGGRETQYF. The CDR3, as DNA: TGTGCCAGCTCAACCGGCGGGGCGGGAGGTCGCGAGACCCAGTACTTC. Variable domain in full (rest from reference TRBV18 and TRBJ2-5): NAGVMQNPRHLVRRRGQEARLRCSPMKGHSHVYWYRQLPEEGLKFMVYLQKENIIDESGMPKERFSAEFPKEGPSILRIQQVVRGDSAAYFCASSTGGAGGRETQYFGPGTRLLVL.

J is TRBJ2-7 and V is TRBV7-2; no clear D. The CDR3 covers 13 residues. The germline CDR1 and CDR2 sequences are SGHTA and FQGNSA. V was trimmed by 3 bases and J by 6 bases, leaving 12 bases between them. DNA of the CDR3: TGTGCCAGCAGCTTGGATCGACCTTTCGAGCAGTACTTC. Its translation is CASSLDRPFEQYF. Complete variable domain (other parts from reference TRBV7-2 and TRBJ2-7): GAGVSQSPSNKVTEKGKDVELRCDPISGHTALYWYRQSLGQGLEFLIYFQGNSAPDKSGLPSDRFSAERTGGSVSTLTIQRTQQEDSAVYLCASSLDRPFEQYFGPGTRLTVT.

The V and J genes are TRBV7-9 and TRBJ2-2, with D perhaps matching TRBD1 (6 bases). Germline-derived CDR1 and CDR2 are SEHNR and FQNEAQ (reference sequence). The V end was cut by 6 bases, the J end by 7 bases, with 6 bases between. The CDR3 contains 11 residues. CDR3 sequence (DNA): TGTGCCAGCAGGGACAGCGGGGAGCTGTTTTTT. The encoded protein is CASRDSGELFF.

The chain recombines TRBV5-6 with TRBJ1-6; possible D gene TRBD1, 6 bases. This CDR3 comprises 14 residues. Germline V CDR1 and CDR2: SGHDT, YYEEEE. The V end was cut by 6 bases, the J end by 7 bases, with 14 bases between. The CDR3 protein is CASTLGGLNSPLHF. CDR3 nucleotide sequence: TGTGCCAGCACCCTGGGGGGCTTAAATTCACCCCTCCACTTT.

CDR3 sequence: CASSTGSSGQPQHF. The CDR3 DNA follows: TGTGCCAGTAGTACAGGGAGTAGCGGTCAGCCCCAGCATTTT. This sequence joins TRBV19 and TRBJ1-5, with a possible D match to TRBD1 (5 bases). This CDR3 spans 14 amino acids. Trimming removed 4 bases at V and 6 bases at J, with 13 bases between. The germline gives CDR1 LNHDA, CDR2 SQIVND (reference sequence).

The CDR3: CASSAGTGNGLRLEQYF. DNA for the CDR3: TGTGCCAGTAGCGCAGGGACAGGGAATGGCCTGCGCCTTGAGCAGTACTTC. The chain has TRBV19 and TRBJ2-7; 9 nucleotides agree with TRBD1. J was trimmed by 7 bases and V by 6 bases; bases with no gene match: 19. The V gene's germline CDR1 is LNHDA and CDR2 SQIVND (reference sequence). This CDR3 contains 17 residues.

This chain uses TRBV7-3 with TRBJ1-4; unclear D gene. V gave up 5 bases and J gave up 8 bases, with 9 bases separating them. Germline V gene lookup returns CDR1 SGHTA and CDR2 FQGTGA. The CDR3 has 12 amino acids. The DNA for the CDR3 is TGTGCCAGCAGCGACCCTACGGAAAAACTGTTTTTT. This gives the protein CASSDPTEKLFF.

The chain joins TRBV7-3 to TRBJ1-2; possible D gene TRBD1, 5 bases. Germline CDR1 and CDR2: SGHTA and FQGTGA. The V gene lost 5 bases and the J gene lost 8 bases, with 21 bases spanning the gap. This CDR3 comprises 15 residues. CDR3 residues: CASSLNVEGEGGYTF. CDR3 in DNA: TGTGCCAGCAGCCTTAATGTGGAAGGGGAGGGCGGCTACACCTTC. The full variable domain, completed using reference TRBV7-3 and TRBJ1-2, is GAGVSQTPSNKVTEKGKYVELRCDPISGHTALYWYRQSLGQGPEFLIYFQGTGAADDSGLPNDRFFAVRPEGSVSTLKIQRTERGDSAVYLCASSLNVEGEGGYTFGSGTRLTVV.

The J gene is TRBJ2-7, the V gene TRBV5-6; D may correspond to TRBD1 or TRBD2 (5 bases each). The length of the CDR3 is 15 residues. Per germline, CDR1 SGHDT and CDR2 YYEEEE. The V end was cut by 3 bases, the J end by 5 bases, with 18 bases between. CDR3 amino acids: CASSYRSGTGNEQYF. CDR3 in DNA: TGTGCCAGCAGCTACAGATCAGGGACCGGGAACGAGCAGTACTTC.